This TCR beta chain derives from a study of control samples from healthy donors and cancer patients. Assay: immunoSEQ multiplex PCR; the TCRdb copy retains only in-frame clones and omits some. The sample contains 100,000 to 150,000 clones, around 86% of which appear only once. The clonotype was recovered from a man aged 35 to 55 in good health. Sequences were obtained from blood.

DNA of the CDR3: TGTGCCAGCTCACTAAACCGGGACAGGGAAGTGAGAGCTTTCTTT. Encoded protein: CASSLNRDREVRAFF. The chain is built from TRBV18 and TRBJ1-1; TRBD1 agrees at 9 bases. The CDR3 length is 15 residues. CDR1 KGHSH and CDR2 LQKENI come from the germline V gene. Trimming took 4 bases from V and 10 from J; bases not matched to a gene: 13.